The source of this TCR beta chain is a study of blood T cells in healthy people across ages. The wider study: When template switching was applied, about one barcoded beta molecule was captured per two T cells. General study results and limits: Observed TCR beta diversity per million T cells went down as age went up. This fall followed a roughly linear course with age. A greater number of naive CD4+ cells and higher diversity distinguished long-lived donors from aged donors.

The second PCR ran about 6 to 12 cycles with a sample-barcoded 5' primer and J-beta primers. TCRdb reanalysed the 5' RACE reads using MiXCR and keeps one entry per CDR3 protein. The sample gives some 890,000 distinct CDR3 sequences, roughly 29% of which show up once; roughly 10% is in the top ten. The CDR3 runs to 15 residues. Germline CDR1 is SQVTM and CDR2 is ANQGSEA. Worth noting for this clonotype: Antigen unknown. One junction end disagrees with the germline gene, perhaps due to a read error.

These data are also associated with another study on T cells of mothers and their children. As that study records: Per child, 2.5 million to 3.5 million TCR beta CDR3 reads were obtained, against over 10 million per mother.

The chain carries TRBV29-1 and TRBJ2-5; TRBD1 aligns across 8 bases. Sequencing input: blood. The TCR was taken from a woman aged 40 to 50 in good health. The DNA of the CDR3 is TGCGGCGTTTCTTTGGGACAGGACTTCGGGGATGAGCAGTACTTC. Its protein product is CGVSLGQDFGDEQYF.